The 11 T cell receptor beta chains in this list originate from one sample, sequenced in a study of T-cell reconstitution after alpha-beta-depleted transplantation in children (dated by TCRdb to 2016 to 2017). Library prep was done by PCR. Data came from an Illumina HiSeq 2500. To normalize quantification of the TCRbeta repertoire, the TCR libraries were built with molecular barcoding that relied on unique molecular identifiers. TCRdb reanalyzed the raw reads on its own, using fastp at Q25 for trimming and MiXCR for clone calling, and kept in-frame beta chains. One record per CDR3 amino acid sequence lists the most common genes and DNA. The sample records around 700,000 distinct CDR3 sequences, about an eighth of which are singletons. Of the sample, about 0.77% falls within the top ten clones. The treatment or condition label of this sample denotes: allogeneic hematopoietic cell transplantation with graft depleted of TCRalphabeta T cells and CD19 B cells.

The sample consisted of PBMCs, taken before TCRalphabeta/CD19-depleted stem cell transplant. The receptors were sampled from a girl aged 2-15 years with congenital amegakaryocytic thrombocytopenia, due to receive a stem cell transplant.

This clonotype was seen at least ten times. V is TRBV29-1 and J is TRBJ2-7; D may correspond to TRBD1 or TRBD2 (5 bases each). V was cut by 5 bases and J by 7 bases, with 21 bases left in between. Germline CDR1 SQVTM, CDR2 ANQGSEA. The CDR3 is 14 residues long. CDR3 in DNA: TGCAGCGTTTTGAGGGACCGAGGAAGGGAAGAGCAGTACTTC. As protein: CSVLRDRGREEQYF.

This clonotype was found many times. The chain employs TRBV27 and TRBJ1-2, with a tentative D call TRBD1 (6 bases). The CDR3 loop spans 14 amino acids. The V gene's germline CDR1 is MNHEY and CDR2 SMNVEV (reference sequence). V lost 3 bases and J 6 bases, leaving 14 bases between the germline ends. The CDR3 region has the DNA TGTGCCAGCAGTTTCCTTGCGGGGGCGAATGGCTACACCTTC. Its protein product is CASSFLAGANGYTF.

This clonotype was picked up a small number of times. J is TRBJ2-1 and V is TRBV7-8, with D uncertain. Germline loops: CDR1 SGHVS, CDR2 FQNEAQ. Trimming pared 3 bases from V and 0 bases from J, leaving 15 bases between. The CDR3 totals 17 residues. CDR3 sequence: CASSFPKGWSSYNEQFF. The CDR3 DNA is TGTGCCAGCAGCTTCCCAAAAGGCTGGAGCTCCTACAATGAGCAGTTCTTC.

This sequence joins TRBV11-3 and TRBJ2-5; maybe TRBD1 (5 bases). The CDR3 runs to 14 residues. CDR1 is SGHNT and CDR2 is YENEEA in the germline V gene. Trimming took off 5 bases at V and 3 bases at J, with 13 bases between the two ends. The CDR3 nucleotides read TGTGCCAGCAGCCTAAACGTAGGGGAAGAGACCCAGTACTTC. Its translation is CASSLNVGEETQYF.

The DNA of the CDR3 is TGTGCCAGCAGTCTAACCCGACCTCCATCTGAGCAGTTCTTC. It is translated as CASSLTRPPSEQFF. The chain employs TRBV12-3 or TRBV12-4 and TRBJ2-1; D is unclear. The CDR3 loop spans 14 amino acids. Trimming removed 5 bases from V and 9 bases from J, with 17 bases in between.

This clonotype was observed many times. The CDR3 loop reads CSVLSGNEQYF. CDR3 nucleotides: TGCAGCGTTCTTAGCGGGAACGAGCAGTACTTC. The chain links TRBV29-1 to TRBJ2-7; 8 nucleotides line up with TRBD2. Trimming at V came to 5 bases and at J to 5 bases, leaving 2 bases not matched to a gene. The germline V gene has CDR1 SQVTM and CDR2 ANQGSEA. The CDR3 is 11 residues long.

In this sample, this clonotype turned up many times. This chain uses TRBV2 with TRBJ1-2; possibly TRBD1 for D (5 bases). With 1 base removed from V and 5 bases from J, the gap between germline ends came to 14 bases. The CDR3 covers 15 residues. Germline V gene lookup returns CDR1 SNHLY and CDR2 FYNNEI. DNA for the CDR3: TGTGCCAGCAGTGAAGTCGGCGAGGGACGGTATGGCTACACCTTC. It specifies CASSEVGEGRYGYTF.

The CDR3 coding sequence is TGTGCCTGCGGAGTGGGAGCCTGGGGCTACACCTTC. It codes for CACGVGAWGYTF. This chain uses TRBV30 with TRBJ1-2; no clear D gene. V dropped 6 bases and J dropped 8 bases, with 16 bases sitting between them. The CDR3 loop spans 12 amino acids. CDR1 and CDR2 from the germline V gene are GTSNPN and SVGIG (reference sequence).

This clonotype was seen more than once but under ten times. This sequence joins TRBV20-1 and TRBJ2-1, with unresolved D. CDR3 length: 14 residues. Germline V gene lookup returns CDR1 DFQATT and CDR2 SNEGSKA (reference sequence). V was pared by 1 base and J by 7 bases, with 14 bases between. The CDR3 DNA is TGCAGTGCTAGAGGACCGCTAAATCCTAATGAGCAGTTCTTC. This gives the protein CSARGPLNPNEQFF.

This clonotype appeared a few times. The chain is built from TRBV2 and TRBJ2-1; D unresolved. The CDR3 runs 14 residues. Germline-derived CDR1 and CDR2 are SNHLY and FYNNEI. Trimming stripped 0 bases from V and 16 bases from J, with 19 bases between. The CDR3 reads CASSEAYDAAGGFF. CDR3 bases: TGTGCCAGCAGTGAAGCTTACGATGCGGCCGGCGGTTTCTTC.

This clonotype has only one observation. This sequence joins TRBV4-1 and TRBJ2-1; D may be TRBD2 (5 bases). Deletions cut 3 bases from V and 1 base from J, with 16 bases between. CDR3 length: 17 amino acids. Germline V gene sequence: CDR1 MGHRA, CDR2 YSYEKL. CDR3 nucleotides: TGCGCCAGCAGCCACCCTAGTTGGGAGTTTTCCTACAATGAGCAGTTCTTC. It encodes CASSHPSWEFSYNEQFF.